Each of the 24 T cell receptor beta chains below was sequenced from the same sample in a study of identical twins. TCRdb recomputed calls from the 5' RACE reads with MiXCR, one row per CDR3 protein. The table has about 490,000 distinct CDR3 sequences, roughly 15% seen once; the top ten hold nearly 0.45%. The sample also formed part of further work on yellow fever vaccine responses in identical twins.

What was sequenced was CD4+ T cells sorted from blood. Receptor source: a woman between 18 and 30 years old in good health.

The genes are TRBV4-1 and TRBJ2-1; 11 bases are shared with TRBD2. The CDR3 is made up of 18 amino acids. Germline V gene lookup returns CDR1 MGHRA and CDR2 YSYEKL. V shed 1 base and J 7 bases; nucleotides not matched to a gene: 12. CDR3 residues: CASSQADIAGGSMNEQFF. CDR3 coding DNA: TGCGCCAGCAGCCAAGCCGATATAGCGGGGGGGTCCATGAATGAGCAGTTCTTC.

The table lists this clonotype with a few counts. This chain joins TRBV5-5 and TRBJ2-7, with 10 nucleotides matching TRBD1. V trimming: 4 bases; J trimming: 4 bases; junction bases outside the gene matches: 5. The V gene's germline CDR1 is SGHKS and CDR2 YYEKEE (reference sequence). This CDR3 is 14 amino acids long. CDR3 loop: CASSPGQGGYEQYV. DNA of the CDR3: TGTGCCAGCAGCCCCGGACAGGGGGGATACGAGCAGTACGTC.

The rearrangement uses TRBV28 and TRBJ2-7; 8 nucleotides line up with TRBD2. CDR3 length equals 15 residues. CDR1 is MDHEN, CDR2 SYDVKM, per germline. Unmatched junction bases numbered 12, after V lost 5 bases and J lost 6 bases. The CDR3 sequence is CASSPGGDSTTEQYF. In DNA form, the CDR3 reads TGTGCCAGCAGTCCGGGAGGGGACTCCACCACCGAGCAGTACTTC.

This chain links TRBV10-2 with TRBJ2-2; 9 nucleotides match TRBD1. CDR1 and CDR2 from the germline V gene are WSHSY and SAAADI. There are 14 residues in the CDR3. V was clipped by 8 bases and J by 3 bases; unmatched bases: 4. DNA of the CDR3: TGCGCCAGCGGACAGGGGACCTACACCGGGGAGCTGTTTTTT. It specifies CASGQGTYTGELFF.

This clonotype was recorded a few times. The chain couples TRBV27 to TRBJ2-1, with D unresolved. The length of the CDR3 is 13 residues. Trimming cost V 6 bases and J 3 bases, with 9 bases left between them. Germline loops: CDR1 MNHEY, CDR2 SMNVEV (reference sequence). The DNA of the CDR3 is TGTGCCAGCAGGGGTGAATACTACAATGAGCAGTTCTTC. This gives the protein CASRGEYYNEQFF.

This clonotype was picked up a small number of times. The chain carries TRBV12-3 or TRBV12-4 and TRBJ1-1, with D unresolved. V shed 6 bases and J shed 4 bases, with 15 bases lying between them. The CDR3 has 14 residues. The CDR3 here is CASRGSHRTTEAFF. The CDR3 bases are TGTGCCAGCAGGGGGTCTCATAGGACCACTGAAGCTTTCTTT.

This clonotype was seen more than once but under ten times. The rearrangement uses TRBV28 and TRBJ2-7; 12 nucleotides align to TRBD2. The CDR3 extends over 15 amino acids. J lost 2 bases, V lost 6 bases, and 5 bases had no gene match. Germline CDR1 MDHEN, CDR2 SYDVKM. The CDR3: CASRTLAGGPYEQYV. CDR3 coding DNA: TGTGCCAGCAGAACTCTAGCGGGGGGGCCCTACGAGCAGTACGTC.

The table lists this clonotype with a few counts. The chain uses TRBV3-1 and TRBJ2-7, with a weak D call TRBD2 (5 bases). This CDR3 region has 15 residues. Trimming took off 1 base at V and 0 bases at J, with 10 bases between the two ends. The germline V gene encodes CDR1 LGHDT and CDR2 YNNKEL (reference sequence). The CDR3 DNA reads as TGTGCCAGCAGCCAAGTTCGGGGAGACTCCTACGAGCAGTACTTC. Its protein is CASSQVRGDSYEQYF.

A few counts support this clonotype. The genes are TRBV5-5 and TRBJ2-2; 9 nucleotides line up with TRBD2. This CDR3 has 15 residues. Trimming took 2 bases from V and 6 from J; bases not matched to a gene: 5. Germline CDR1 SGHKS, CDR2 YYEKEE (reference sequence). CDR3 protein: CASSFGGRASGELFF. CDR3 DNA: TGTGCCAGCAGCTTTGGCGGGAGGGCCTCCGGGGAGCTGTTTTTT.

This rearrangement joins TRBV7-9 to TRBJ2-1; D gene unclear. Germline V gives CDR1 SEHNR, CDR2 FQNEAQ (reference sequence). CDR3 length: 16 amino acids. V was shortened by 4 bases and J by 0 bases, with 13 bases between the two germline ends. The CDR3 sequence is CASSSDLWSSYNEQFF. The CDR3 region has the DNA TGTGCCAGCAGCTCCGATCTTTGGAGCTCCTACAATGAGCAGTTCTTC.

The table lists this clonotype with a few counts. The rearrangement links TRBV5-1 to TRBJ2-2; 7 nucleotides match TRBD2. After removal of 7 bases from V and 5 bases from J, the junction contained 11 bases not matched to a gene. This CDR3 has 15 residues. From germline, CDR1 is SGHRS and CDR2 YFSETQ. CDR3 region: CASRSLASGTGELFF. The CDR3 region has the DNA TGCGCCAGCCGCTCACTGGCTAGCGGAACCGGGGAGCTGTTTTTT.

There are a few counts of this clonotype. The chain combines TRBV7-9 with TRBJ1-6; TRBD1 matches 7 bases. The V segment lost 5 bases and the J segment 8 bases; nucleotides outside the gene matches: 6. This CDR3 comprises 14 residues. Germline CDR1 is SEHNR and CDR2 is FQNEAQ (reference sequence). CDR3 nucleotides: TGTGCCAGCAGCAATACAGGGGTTTATTCACCCCTCCACTTT. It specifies CASSNTGVYSPLHF.

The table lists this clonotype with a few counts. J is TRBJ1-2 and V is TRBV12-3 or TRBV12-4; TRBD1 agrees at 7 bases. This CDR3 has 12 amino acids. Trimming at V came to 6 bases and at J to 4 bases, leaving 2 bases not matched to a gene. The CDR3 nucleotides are TGTGCCAGCAGAGGGGGCGCCTATGGCTACACCTTC. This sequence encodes CASRGGAYGYTF.

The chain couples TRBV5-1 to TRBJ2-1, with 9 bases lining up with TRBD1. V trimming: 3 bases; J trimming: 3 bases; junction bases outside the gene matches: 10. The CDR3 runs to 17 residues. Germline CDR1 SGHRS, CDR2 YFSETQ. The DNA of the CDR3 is TGCGCCAGCAGCTCTACAGGGGGCGTCGGCTTCTACAATGAGCAGTTCTTC. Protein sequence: CASSSTGGVGFYNEQFF.

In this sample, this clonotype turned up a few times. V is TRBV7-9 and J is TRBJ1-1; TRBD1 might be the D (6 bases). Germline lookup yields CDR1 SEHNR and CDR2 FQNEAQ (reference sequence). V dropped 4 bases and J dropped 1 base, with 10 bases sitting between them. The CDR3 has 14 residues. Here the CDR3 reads CASSWTDQNTEAFF. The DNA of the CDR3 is TGTGCCAGCAGCTGGACAGATCAGAACACTGAAGCTTTCTTT.

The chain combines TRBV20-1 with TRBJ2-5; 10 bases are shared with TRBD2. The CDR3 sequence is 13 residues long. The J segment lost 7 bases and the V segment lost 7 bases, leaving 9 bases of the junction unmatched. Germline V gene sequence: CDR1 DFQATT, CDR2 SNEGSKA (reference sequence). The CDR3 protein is CSVKAGGSLTQYF. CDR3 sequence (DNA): TGCAGTGTCAAAGCGGGGGGGTCGTTGACCCAGTACTTC.

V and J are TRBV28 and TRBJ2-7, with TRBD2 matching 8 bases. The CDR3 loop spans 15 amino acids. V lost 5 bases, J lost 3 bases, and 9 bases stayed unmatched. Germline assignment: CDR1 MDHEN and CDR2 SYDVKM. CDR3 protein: CASSPSRGGNYEQYV. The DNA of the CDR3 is TGTGCCAGCAGTCCATCGCGCGGGGGGAACTACGAGCAGTACGTC.

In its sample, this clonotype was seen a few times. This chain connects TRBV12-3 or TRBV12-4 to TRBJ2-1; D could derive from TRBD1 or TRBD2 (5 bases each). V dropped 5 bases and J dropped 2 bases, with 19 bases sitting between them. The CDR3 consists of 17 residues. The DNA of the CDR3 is TGTGCCAGCAGTACTAGGGGTATATTCGGGGCCTACAATGAGCAGTTCTTC. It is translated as CASSTRGIFGAYNEQFF.

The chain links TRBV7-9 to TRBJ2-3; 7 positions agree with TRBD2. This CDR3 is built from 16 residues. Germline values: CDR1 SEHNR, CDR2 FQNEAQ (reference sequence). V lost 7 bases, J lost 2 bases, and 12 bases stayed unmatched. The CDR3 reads CASTGLGPTFTDTQYF. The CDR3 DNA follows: TGTGCCAGCACCGGACTAGGACCCACCTTCACAGATACGCAGTATTTT.

DNA of the CDR3: TGTGCCAGCAGCCGAAAACTAGCGGTCCTCATGGATACGCAGTATTTT. As protein: CASSRKLAVLMDTQYF. The genes are TRBV3-1 and TRBJ2-3, with 8 bases matching TRBD2. Germline V gene sequence: CDR1 LGHDT, CDR2 YNNKEL (reference sequence). This CDR3 contains 16 residues. V gave up 4 bases and J gave up 6 bases; unmatched junction bases: 12.

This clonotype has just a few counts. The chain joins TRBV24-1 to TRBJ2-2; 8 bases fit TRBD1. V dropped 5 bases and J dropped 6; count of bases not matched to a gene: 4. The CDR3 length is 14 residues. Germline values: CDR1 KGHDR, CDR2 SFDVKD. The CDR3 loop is CATSAGGAAGELFF. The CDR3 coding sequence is TGTGCCACCAGTGCAGGGGGCGCGGCCGGGGAGCTGTTTTTT.

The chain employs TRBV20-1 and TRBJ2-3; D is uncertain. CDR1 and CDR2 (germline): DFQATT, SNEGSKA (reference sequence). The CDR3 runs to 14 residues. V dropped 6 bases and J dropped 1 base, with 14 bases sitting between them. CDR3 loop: CSANPTEGTDTQYF. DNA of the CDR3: TGCAGTGCCAATCCGACTGAGGGCACAGATACGCAGTATTTT.

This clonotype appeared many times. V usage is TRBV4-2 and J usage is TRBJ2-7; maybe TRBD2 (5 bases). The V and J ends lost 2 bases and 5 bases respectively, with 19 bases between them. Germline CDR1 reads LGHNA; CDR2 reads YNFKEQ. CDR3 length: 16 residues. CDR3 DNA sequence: TGTGCCAGCAGCCAATATAGGAGCGGTTGGGATGACGAGCAGTACTTC. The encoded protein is CASSQYRSGWDDEQYF.

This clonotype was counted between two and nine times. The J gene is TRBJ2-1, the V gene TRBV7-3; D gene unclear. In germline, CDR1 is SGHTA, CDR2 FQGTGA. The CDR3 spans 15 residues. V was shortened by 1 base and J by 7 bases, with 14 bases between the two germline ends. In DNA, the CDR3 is TGTGCCAGCAGCTTAATGTCAGTTCCGTGGAATGAGCAGTTCTTC. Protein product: CASSLMSVPWNEQFF.